The present T cell receptor beta chain was sequenced within a study of blood T cell repertoires in COVID-19. Study context: Specimens from acute and convalescent COVID-19 originated in the United States, Italy and Spain. PBMCs, B-cell-depleted T cells, or T cells provided the cDNA or gDNA that made up the material.

The study assigned cohorts using participant-reported clinical history. How the authors handled the data: Estimation of nucleated cell counts relied on the amplification of reference gene primers. Using immunoSEQ multiplex PCR, the repertoire was profiled, and TCRdb retains in-frame clones only, with some absent. V and J calls and clone size follow that table, whereas D and trimming were derived from the DNA. Of roughly 200,000 clones in the sample, approximately 89% were seen once. Germline V gene data show CDR1 as MDHEN and CDR2 as SYDVKM. The CDR3 covers 15 residues. Germline trimming cut 3 bases from V and 7 bases from J; bases unmatched to any gene: 8.

Sequencing input: PBMCs or T cells enriched from blood (not recorded which). The sequence was obtained from a man aged 40-50 years who had recovered from COVID-19. This chain joins TRBV28 and TRBJ1-4; 7 bases are a match to TRBD1. The CDR3 DNA reads as TGTGCCAGCAGTTTGCTCAGGGGGGCGGGTGAAAAACTGTTTTTT. Amino acid sequence: CASSLLRGAGEKLFF.